This T cell receptor beta chain originates from a study of blood T cell repertoires in COVID-19. For the study at large: Material from acute and convalescent COVID-19 was sourced from the United States, Italy and Spain. PBMCs, B-cell-depleted T cells, or T cells were the source of the cDNA or gDNA that made up the material.

V lost 11 bases to trimming and J lost 3 bases; unmatched junction nucleotides: 7. The CDR3 covers 13 residues. Germline CDR1 reads MNHEY; CDR2 reads SVGAGI. Original methodology: Amplification of reference gene primers was used by the study to estimate nucleated cell counts. Only in-frame clones appear in the TCRdb table, and some are missing; sequencing was by immunoSEQ multiplex PCR. Clone size and the V and J calls come from that table; the DNA yielded D and trimming. The sample has about 200,000 clones; approximately 81% are singletons. The clonotype originates from a woman of 80 years or more with acute or convalescent COVID-19. The V call is TRBV6-5, the J call TRBJ1-5; the match to TRBD1 covers 7 bases. Sequencing was done on a sample of peripheral blood. CDR3 protein: CASGRGHNQPQHF. The CDR3 nucleotides are TGTGCCTCCGGGAGGGGGCACAATCAGCCCCAGCATTTT.